The T cell receptor beta chain under discussion was sequenced for a study of cytomegalovirus exposure and HLA in healthy donors. Study-wide findings and caveats: Earlier findings revealed that most TCR beta V segments proved productive either about 87% or about 30% of the time. A later analysis by the authors found several of the most significant clusters apparently linked to common viral pathogens. Cytomegalovirus status, reportedly, was diagnosed with high specificity and sensitivity by the classifier.

The germline CDR1 and CDR2 sequences are SGHRS and YFSETQ. Unmatched junction bases numbered 9, after V lost 2 bases and J lost 7 bases. CDR3 length: 17 amino acids. In the case of this clone: The antigen is unknown.

Primers included in the PCR were 60 Vbeta and 13 Jbeta primers. Profiling relied on immunoSEQ multiplex PCR, and the TCRdb table lists in-frame clones only, not all of them. The sample records 120,000 to 150,000 clones, just over 70% being singletons. This TCR came from a woman in her 30s in good health and CMV-seronegative. The sample comprised PBMCs. The gene calls are TRBV5-1 and TRBJ2-1; 13 bases are a match to TRBD2. The CDR3 loop reads CASSLRTSGRRVNEQFF. The CDR3 coding sequence is TGCGCCAGCAGCTTACGGACTAGCGGGAGAAGGGTAAATGAGCAGTTCTTC.